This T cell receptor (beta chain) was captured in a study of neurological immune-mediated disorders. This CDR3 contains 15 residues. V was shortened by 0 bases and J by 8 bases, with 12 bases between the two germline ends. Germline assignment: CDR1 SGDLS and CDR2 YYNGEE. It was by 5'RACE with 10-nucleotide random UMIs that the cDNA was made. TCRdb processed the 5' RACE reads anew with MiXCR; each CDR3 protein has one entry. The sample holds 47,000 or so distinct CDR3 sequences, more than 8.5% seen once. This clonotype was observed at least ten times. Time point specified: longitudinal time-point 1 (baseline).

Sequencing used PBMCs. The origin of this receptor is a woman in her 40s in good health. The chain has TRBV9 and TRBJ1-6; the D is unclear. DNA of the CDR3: TGTGCCAGCAGCGTAGGAACGCGAGCGGATTCACCCCTCCACTTT. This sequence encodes CASSVGTRADSPLHF.